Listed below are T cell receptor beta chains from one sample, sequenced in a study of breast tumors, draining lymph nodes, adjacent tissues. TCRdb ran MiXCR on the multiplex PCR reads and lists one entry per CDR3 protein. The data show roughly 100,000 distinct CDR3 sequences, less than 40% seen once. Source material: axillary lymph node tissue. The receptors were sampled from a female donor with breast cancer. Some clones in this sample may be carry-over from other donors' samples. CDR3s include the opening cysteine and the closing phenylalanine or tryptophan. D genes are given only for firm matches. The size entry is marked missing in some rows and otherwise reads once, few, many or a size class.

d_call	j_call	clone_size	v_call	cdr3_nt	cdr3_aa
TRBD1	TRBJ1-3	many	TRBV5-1	TGCGCCAGCAGCCCGGACAGGGGCTCTGGAAACACCATATATTTT	CASSPDRGSGNTIYF
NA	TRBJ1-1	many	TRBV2	TGTGCCACTCAGTCCCACCCGAACACTGAAGCTTTCTTT	CATQSHPNTEAFF
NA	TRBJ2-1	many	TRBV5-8	TGTGCCAGCAGCTACCTAGCGAGCTCCTACAATGAGCAGTTCTTC	CASSYLASSYNEQFF
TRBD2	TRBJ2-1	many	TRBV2	TGTGCCAGCAGTGAAGGGATAGCGGGAACGCAGTTCTTC	CASSEGIAGTQFF
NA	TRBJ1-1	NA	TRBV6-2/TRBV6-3	TGTGCCAGCAGTCACGGGGAGGGTAGAGCTTTCTTT	CASSHGEGRAFF
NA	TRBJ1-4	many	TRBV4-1	TGCGCCAGCAACGAACCGGGACTGCTAAATGAAAAACTGTTTTTT	CASNEPGLLNEKLFF
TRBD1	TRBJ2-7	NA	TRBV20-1	TGCAGCGCGAGACAGGGGTTTTACGAGCAGTACTTC	CSARQGFYEQYF
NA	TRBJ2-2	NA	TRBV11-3	TGTGCCAGCAGCTTTGGATCGGACACCGGGGAGCTGTTTTTT	CASSFGSDTGELFF
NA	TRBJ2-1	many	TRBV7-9	TGTGCCAGCAGCTTAGGGGAGTCAGGTCGAAATGAGCAGTTCTTC	CASSLGESGRNEQFF
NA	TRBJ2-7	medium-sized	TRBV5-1	TGCGCCAGCAGCTTGGAGGGACAGCAGTACTTC	CASSLEGQQYF
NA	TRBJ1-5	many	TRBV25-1	TGTGCCAGCCGGGGAGATTATCAGCCCCAGCATTTT	CASRGDYQPQHF
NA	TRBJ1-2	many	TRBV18	TGTGCCAGCTCAGAGGACAGAAACCTCTATGGCTACACCTTC	CASSEDRNLYGYTF
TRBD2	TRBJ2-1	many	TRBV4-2	TGTGCCAGCAGCCAAGATCAGGGCCTAGCGGGGGGCAATGAGCAGTTCTTC	CASSQDQGLAGGNEQFF
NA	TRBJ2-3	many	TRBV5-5	TGTGCCAGCAGCTACTCAGGGTTTGATACGCAGTATTTT	CASSYSGFDTQYF
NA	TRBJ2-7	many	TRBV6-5	TGTGCCAGCGGCAGGTCTAGCTCCTACGAGCAGTACTTC	CASGRSSSYEQYF
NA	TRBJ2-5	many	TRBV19	TGTGCCAGTAGTATAGAAGGGCAGGAGACCCAGTACTTC	CASSIEGQETQYF
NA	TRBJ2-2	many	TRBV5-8	TGTGCCAGCAGCTGGGAGACTACCACCGGGGAGCTGTTTTTT	CASSWETTTGELFF
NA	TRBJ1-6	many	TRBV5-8	TGTGCCAGCAGCTTCGTACAGGGACCCTCACCCCTCCACTTT	CASSFVQGPSPLHF
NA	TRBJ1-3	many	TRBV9	TGTGCCAGCAGCGTAGCTAGGAGACAGCCACACTCTGGAAACACCATATATTTT	CASSVARRQPHSGNTIYF
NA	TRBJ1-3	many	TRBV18	TGTGCCAGCTCACCCGAGGGGGTCCCTGGAAACACCATATATTTT	CASSPEGVPGNTIYF
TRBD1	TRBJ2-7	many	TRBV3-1	TGTGCCAGCAGAAACAGGGGGACGGACGAGCAGTACTTC	CASRNRGTDEQYF
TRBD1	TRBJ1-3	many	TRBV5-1	TGCGCCAGCAGCTTGGGGACAGGGCACTCTGGAAACACCATATATTTT	CASSLGTGHSGNTIYF
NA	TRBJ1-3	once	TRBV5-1	TGCGCCAGCAGCTTGGAGGGGGTCGGAAACACCATATATTTT	CASSLEGVGNTIYF
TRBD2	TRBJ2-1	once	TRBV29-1	TGCAGCGGTGGGGGGGGGGATGAGCAGTTCTTC	CSGGGGDEQFF
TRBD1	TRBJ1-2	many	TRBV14	TGTGCCAGCAGCCAAGATTGGGGACAGGGACGGAACTATGGCTACACCTTC	CASSQDWGQGRNYGYTF
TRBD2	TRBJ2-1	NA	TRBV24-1	TGTGCCACCAGTGATTCCGGGACTAGCGGGAGCTACAATGAGCAGTTCTTC	CATSDSGTSGSYNEQFF
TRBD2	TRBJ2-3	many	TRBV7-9	TGTGCCAGCAGCTTAGATAGCGGGAGACGGTATTTT	CASSLDSGRRYF
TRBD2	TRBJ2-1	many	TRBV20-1	TGCAGTGCTAAGGGACTAGCGGGAGGACGTTACAATGAGCAGTTCTTC	CSAKGLAGGRYNEQFF
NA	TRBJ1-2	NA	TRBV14	TGTGCTAGTGACCCGCAGGGAACTAACTATGGCTACACCTTC	CASDPQGTNYGYTF
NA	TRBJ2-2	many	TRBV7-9	TGTGCCAGCAGCTCATATCTAGCGTCTGGGACCGGGGAGCTGTTTTTT	CASSSYLASGTGELFF
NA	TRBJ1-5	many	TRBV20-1	TGCAGTGCTAGGGGTGACACCAATCAGCCCCAGCATTTT	CSARGDTNQPQHF
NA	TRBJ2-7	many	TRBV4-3	TGCGCCAGCAGCCACCAGGCCTCCTACGAGCAGTACTTC	CASSHQASYEQYF